This TCR beta chain was found in a study of blood T cell repertoires in COVID-19 (dated by TCRdb to 2020 to 2022). Describing the broader study: Samples covering the acute and convalescent phases of COVID-19 were provided by collaborators in the United States, Italy and Spain. The prospective study material was composed of cDNA or gDNA derived from T cells, B-cell-depleted T cells, or PBMCs. Subjects who had been exposed to COVID-19, were actively infected with it, or had recovered from it provided the deeply sampled blood TCRbeta repertoires that made up the dataset. The repertoires were made available in a free public database intended to serve as a resource for research on the immune response to SARS-CoV-2. Samples came from the ongoing ImmuneRACE study (first 160 participants) plus 1,254 subjects from 6 global collaborators. Sample metadata almost always included a de-identified subject ID, COVID-19 status, age in years and sex. Where available, HLA class I and class II types were taken from metadata supplied by the sample provider and were not determined by assay-based typing. The investigation overall reported the following: Clinical and demographic metadata were provided uncurated, with the amount varying by source and participant.

Enrolling through a virtual design, the prospective study's participants ranged in age from roughly 18 to 90 years and lived across more than 20 United States geographic areas. In the prospective study, cohorts were assigned on the basis of participant-reported clinical history obtained from a screening survey and a study questionnaire. Recovered participants in ImmuneRACE Cohort 3 were defined by two consecutive negative NP/OP PCR tests, clearance by a healthcare professional, or resolution of symptoms. In the prospective study, whole blood, serum and a nasopharyngeal or oropharyngeal swab were collected from each participant by mobile phlebotomists. Participants in the prospective study had the option to provide additional blood draws and questionnaires over a roughly 2-month period. Blood samples from the prospective study were shipped frozen or at room temperature prior to DNA extraction. In regard to this clone: Its specific antigen is unknown. No base-level quality is on record; no much larger clone is a single base apart. This sample includes further DNA sequences coding for the same CDR3.

TCRbeta CDR3 regions were amplified from genomic DNA using the immunoSEQ Assay, a bias-controlled multiplex PCR. Per the source publication's procedure: The number of nucleated cells in each sample was estimated from the amplification of reference gene primers within the assay. To quantify the absolute abundance of each unique TCRbeta CDR3 rearrangement, sequence reads were collapsed and filtered. Productive Simpson clonality was computed per sample as the square root of Simpson's diversity index over productive rearrangements. TCRdb took over this immuneACCESS table, retaining in-frame rearrangements with V and J assigned. Such tables are incomplete; in checked studies, under half of the missing clones stem from an unresolved V gene, and the remainder is unexplained. The DNA was the basis for D and trimming; V, J and clone size are from that table. The table for this sample lists about 440,000 clones; less than 95% of them were counted only once. The top ten clonotypes cover about 0.63% of the sample.

The sample consisted of PBMCs or T cells enriched from blood (not recorded which). The clonotype originates from a man between 18 and 35 years old who had recovered from COVID-19.

The sequence in DNA is TGTGCCAGCAGTTTCCAGAATAGCAATCAGCCCCAGCATTTT. It is translated as CASSFQNSNQPQHF. This chain joins TRBV28 to TRBJ1-5; no confident D gene assignment can be made. V sheds 3 bases and J sheds 0 bases, leaving 6 bases between their ends. The CDR3 has 14 amino acids, counting the end cysteine and phenylalanine. Just CDR3 DNA is preserved here, 42 bases in frame from base 1. The germline V gene encodes CDR1 MDHEN and CDR2 SYDVKM.